This T cell receptor (beta chain) was profiled in a study of beta chain features in type 1 diabetes. Whole-study findings and limits: Moderately but significantly shorter TCRB CDR3s were found in Type 1 diabetes patients in all four CD4+ subsets.

Of the isolated RNA, all was reverse transcribed, and so the sequenced material was expressed TCRB transcripts. Method: immunoSEQ multiplex PCR; TCRdb's copy keeps in-frame clones and lacks some. The sample consists of some 130,000 clones, around 9% of them appearing once. This clone showed up just a few times. Its antigen is still unknown. Trimming removed 5 bases at V and 5 bases at J, with 18 bases between. CDR1 is SQVTM and CDR2 is ANQGSEA in the germline V gene. The CDR3 has 14 amino acids. This TCR was recovered from a man aged 30 to 39 with type 1 diabetes. The material sequenced was central memory CD4+ T cells from blood. This chain uses TRBV29-1 with TRBJ1-1; possible D gene TRBD1, 6 bases. The CDR3 DNA reads as TGCAGCGTTACACGGTTACAGGGAAGGACTGAAGCTTTCTTT. It codes for CSVTRLQGRTEAFF. Full variable domain (rest looked up from reference TRBV29-1 and TRBJ1-1): SAVISQKPSRDICQRGTSLTIQCQVDSQVTMMFWYRQQPGQSLTLIATANQGSEATYESGFVIDKFPISRPNLTFSTLTVSNMSPEDSSIYLCSVTRLQGRTEAFFGQGTRLTVV.